A single count supports the clone carrying this TCR beta chain. The data originate from a study of CD8 T cells in Susac syndrome. The CDR3 is 13 amino acids. Reverse transcription used about 0.5 to 1 ug RNA and random hexamers. One entry per CDR3 protein, called by TCRdb with MiXCR from the immunoSEQ multiplex PCR reads. The table shows fewer than 350,000 distinct CDR3 sequences, with under 95% occurring only once. The sequence came from a human donor with multiple sclerosis. V usage is TRBV21-1 and J usage is TRBJ1-1; TRBD1 is the table's D call and was not checked against the DNA. TRBV21-1 is labeled a pseudogene. Sequencing was carried out using CD4+ T cells from PBMCs. The CDR3 DNA sequence: TGTGCCAGCAGCAAAGTAGTCAGGGAAGAAGCTTTCTTT. Residues: CASSKVVREEAFF.